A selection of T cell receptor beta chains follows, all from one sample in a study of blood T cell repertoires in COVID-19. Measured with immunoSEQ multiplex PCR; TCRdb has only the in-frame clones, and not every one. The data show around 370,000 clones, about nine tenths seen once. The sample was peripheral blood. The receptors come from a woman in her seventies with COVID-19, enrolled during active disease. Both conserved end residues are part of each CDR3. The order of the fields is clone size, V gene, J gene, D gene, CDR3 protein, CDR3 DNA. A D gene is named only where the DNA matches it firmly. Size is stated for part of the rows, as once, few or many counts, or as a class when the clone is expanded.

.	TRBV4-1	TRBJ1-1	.	CASSQVSSSAEAFF	TGCGCCAGCAGCCAAGTCAGCAGTAGCGCTGAAGCTTTCTTT
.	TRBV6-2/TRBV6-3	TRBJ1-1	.	CASSYSYSRAFF	TGTGCCAGCAGTTACTCGTACAGTCGGGCTTTCTTT
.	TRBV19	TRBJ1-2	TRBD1	CASSRGTGEDGYTF	TGTGCCAGTAGCCGCGGGACAGGGGAAGATGGCTACACCTTC
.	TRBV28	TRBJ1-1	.	CASRLSRGPQILGAEAFF	TGTGCCAGCAGGCTAAGCAGGGGCCCGCAAATTCTGGGTGCTGAAGCTTTCTTT
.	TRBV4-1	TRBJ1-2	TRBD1	CASSQGQGAFDIYGYTF	TGCGCCAGCAGCCAAGGACAGGGGGCTTTTGATATCTATGGCTACACCTTC
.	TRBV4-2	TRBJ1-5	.	CASSSRTDGNQPQHF	TGTGCCAGCAGCTCTCGGACAGATGGCAATCAGCCCCAGCATTTT
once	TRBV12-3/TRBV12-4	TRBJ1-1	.	CASSQGTEAFF	TGTGCCAGCAGCCAGGGGACTGAAGCTTTCTTT
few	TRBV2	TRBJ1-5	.	CASSEGYSNQPQHF	TGTGCCAGCAGTGAAGGCTATAGCAATCAGCCCCAGCATTTT
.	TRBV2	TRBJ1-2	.	CASSEEGGYGYTF	TGTGCCAGCAGTGAAGAAGGGGGCTATGGCTACACCTTC
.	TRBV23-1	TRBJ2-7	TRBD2	CASSQYLASSGRSSYEQYF	TGCGCCAGCAGTCAATATCTTGCGTCTAGCGGAAGGAGCTCCTACGAGCAGTACTTC
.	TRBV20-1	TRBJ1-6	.	CSAKTGSPLHF	TGCAGTGCTAAAACGGGGTCACCCCTCCACTTT
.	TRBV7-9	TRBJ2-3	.	CASSFYGGGTDTQYF	TGTGCCAGCAGCTTCTACGGCGGTGGCACAGATACGCAGTATTTT
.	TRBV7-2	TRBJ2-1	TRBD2	CASSFPAGGRNNEQFF	TGTGCCAGCAGCTTCCCAGCGGGGGGTAGAAACAATGAGCAGTTCTTC
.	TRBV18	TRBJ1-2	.	CASSPSDSYFYGYTF	TGTGCCAGCTCACCGAGCGACAGCTACTTCTATGGCTACACCTTC
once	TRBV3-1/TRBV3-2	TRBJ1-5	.	CASSPSTGPNQPQHF	TGTGCCAGCAGCCCCTCAACAGGGCCCAATCAGCCCCAGCATTTT
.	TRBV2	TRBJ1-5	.	CASSGDQPQHF	TGTGCCAGCAGTGGAGATCAGCCCCAGCATTTT
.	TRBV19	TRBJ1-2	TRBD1	CAIQGAYGYTF	TGTGCCATCCAGGGGGCCTATGGCTACACCTTC
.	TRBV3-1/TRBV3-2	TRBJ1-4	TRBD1	CASTRDRGEKLFF	TGTGCCAGCACCCGGGACAGGGGTGAAAAACTGTTTTTT
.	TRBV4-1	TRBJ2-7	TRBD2	CASRGGRLAGGEQYF	TGCGCCAGCAGGGGTGGGCGGCTAGCGGGGGGCGAGCAGTACTTC
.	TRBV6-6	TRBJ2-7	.	CASSILRGEQYF	TGTGCCAGCAGTATCCTTCGGGGGGAGCAGTACTTC
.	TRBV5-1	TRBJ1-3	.	CASSWGPFDSGNTIYF	TGCGCCAGCAGCTGGGGGCCATTCGACTCTGGAAACACCATATATTTT
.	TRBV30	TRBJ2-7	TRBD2	CAWSRAGGFYEQYF	TGTGCCTGGAGTAGAGCGGGGGGCTTCTACGAGCAGTACTTC
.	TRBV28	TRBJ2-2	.	CASKANNRDLGELFF	TGTGCCAGCAAAGCAAACAACAGGGATCTCGGGGAGCTGTTTTTT
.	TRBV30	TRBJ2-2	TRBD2	CAWSPRGEMPGELFF	TGTGCCTGGAGTCCCCGGGGGGAAATGCCCGGGGAGCTGTTTTTT
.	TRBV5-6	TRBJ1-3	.	CASSSQAGTGNTIYF	TGTGCCAGCAGCTCGCAAGCGGGGACTGGAAACACCATATATTTT
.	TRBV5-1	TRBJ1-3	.	CASSFTGYGNTIYF	TGCGCCAGCAGCTTTACAGGGTACGGAAACACCATATATTTT
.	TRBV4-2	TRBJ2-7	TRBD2	CASSLERGALSYEQYF	TGTGCCAGCAGTCTTGAGCGGGGGGCCCTCTCCTACGAGCAGTACTTC
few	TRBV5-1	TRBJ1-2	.	CASSPGVAYGYTF	TGCGCCAGCAGTCCGGGGGTTGCCTATGGCTACACCTTC
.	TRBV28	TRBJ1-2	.	CASSSPPTRGGYTF	TGTGCCAGCAGTTCCCCCCCCACCAGGGGTGGCTACACCTTC
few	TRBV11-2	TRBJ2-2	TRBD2	CASSPRGGPDTGELFF	TGTGCCAGCAGCCCACGCGGGGGGCCAGACACCGGGGAGCTGTTTTTT
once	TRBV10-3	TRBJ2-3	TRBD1	CAISETGGNTDTQYF	TGTGCCATCAGTGAGACAGGGGGCAACACAGATACGCAGTATTTT
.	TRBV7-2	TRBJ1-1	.	CASSLAPGWGEAFF	TGTGCCAGCAGCTTAGCCCCGGGGTGGGGTGAAGCTTTCTTT
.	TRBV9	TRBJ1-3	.	CASSPGNTIYF	TGTGCCAGCAGCCCAGGAAACACCATATATTTT
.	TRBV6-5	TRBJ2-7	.	CASSYYGHPPYEQYF	TGTGCCAGCAGTTACTACGGACATCCGCCCTACGAGCAGTACTTC
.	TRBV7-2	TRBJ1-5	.	CASSLAGGGNQPQHF	TGTGCCAGCAGCTTAGCAGGAGGAGGCAATCAGCCCCAGCATTTT
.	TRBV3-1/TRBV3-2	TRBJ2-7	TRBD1	CASSQDSGTGRYEQYF	TGTGCCAGCAGCCAAGATTCTGGGACAGGGAGATACGAGCAGTACTTC
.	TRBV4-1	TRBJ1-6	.	CASSPIWPPDRYNSPLHF	TGCGCCAGCAGCCCCATCTGGCCCCCCGACAGGTATAATTCACCCCTCCACTTT
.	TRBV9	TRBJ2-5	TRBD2	CASSVGLAGGLRETQYF	TGTGCCAGCAGCGTAGGACTAGCGGGGGGGCTTAGGGAGACCCAGTACTTC
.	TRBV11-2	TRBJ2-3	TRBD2	CASSPAGTSVDTQYF	TGTGCCAGCAGCCCCGCAGGGACTAGCGTCGACACGCAGTATTTT
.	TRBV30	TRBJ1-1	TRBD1	CAWPRQGIRAFF	TGTGCCTGGCCTAGACAGGGTATCAGGGCTTTCTTT